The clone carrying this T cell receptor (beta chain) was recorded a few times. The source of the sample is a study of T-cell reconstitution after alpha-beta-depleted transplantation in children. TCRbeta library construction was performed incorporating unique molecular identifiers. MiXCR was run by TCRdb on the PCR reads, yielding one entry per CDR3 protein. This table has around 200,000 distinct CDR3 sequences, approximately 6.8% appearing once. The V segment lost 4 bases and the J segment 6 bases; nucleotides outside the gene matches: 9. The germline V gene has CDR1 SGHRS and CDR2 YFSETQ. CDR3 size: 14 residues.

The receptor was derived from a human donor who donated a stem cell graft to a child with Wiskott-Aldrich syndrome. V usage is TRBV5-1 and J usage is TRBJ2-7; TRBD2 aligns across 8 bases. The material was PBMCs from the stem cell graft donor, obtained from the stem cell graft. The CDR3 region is CASSRGLDKIEQYF. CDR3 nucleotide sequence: TGCGCCAGCAGCAGGGGACTAGACAAGATCGAGCAGTACTTC.